The T cell receptor beta chain described here comes from a study of blood T cell repertoires in COVID-19. How the authors handled the data: Nucleated cell counts were estimated from reference gene primer amplification. Only in-frame clones appear in the TCRdb table, and some are missing; sequencing was by immunoSEQ multiplex PCR. V and J calls and clone size are copied from that table; D and trimming were computed from the DNA. There are under 250,000 clones in the sample; roughly 86% occur only once, and 1.5% to 2% lies in the top ten. The junction had 2 bases not matched to a gene; V was cut back by 3 bases and J by 0 bases. The CDR3 is 16 residues long. CDR1 MNHEY and CDR2 SVGAGI come from the germline V gene.

Sequencing was performed on peripheral blood. This receptor was taken from a woman aged 60-75 years who had recovered from COVID-19. This chain links TRBV6-5 with TRBJ2-2, with 9 bases lining up with TRBD1. Written as DNA, the CDR3 is TGTGCCAGCAGTTATGGGGACAGGGCGAACACCGGGGAGCTGTTTTTT. Translation gives CASSYGDRANTGELFF.